This TCR beta chain was identified during a study of cytomegalovirus exposure and HLA in healthy donors. The CDR3 length is 16 residues. Germline V lookup: CDR1 SGDLS, CDR2 YYNGEE. V was clipped by 1 base and J by 5 bases; unmatched bases: 9. The PCR was carried out with 60 Vbeta primers and 13 Jbeta primers. The method was immunoSEQ multiplex PCR; TCRdb's version includes in-frame clones alone and lacks a portion of them. The sample records fewer than 150,000 clones, roughly 80% being singletons. Findings and limits, study-wide: In a later analysis, common viral pathogens appeared linked to several of the most significant clusters.

About this clone itself: Its matching antigen is unknown.

The sequence came from a middle-aged man in good health and CMV-seropositive. Sequenced: PBMCs. The chain combines TRBV9 with TRBJ2-5; 9 nucleotides line up with TRBD2. CDR3: CASSVHAGGAGETQYF. In DNA, the CDR3 is TGTGCCAGCAGCGTACACGCGGGGGGGGCGGGGGAGACCCAGTACTTC.